One sample yielded the 15 T cell receptor beta chains listed below, sequenced in a study of cytomegalovirus exposure and HLA in healthy donors. Researchers ran the PCR with 60 Vbeta and 13 Jbeta primers. Sequencing was performed with immunoSEQ multiplex PCR; in TCRdb, only in-frame clones are kept and a portion is missing. The table has 60,000 to 85,000 clones, roughly 74% seen once. Sequences were obtained from PBMCs. The receptors come from a middle-aged man in good health and CMV-seronegative.

This chain links TRBV27 with TRBJ2-5; TRBD2 agrees at 8 bases. Germline lookup yields CDR1 MNHEY and CDR2 SMNVEV (reference sequence). After removal of 1 base from V and 6 bases from J, the junction contained 4 bases not matched to a gene. The CDR3 is made up of 14 amino acids. The chain's CDR3 is CASSLLAGFKTQYF. Here the CDR3 DNA reads TGTGCCAGCAGTTTATTAGCGGGGTTCAAGACCCAGTACTTC.

This clone came up a few times. CDR3 region: CASTPLGGARDEQYF. CDR3 in DNA: TGTGCCAGCACCCCATTGGGGGGGGCTCGGGACGAGCAGTACTTC. This chain connects TRBV2 to TRBJ2-7; a weak D match, TRBD2 (7 bases). The CDR3 loop spans 15 amino acids. The V gene lost 7 bases and the J gene lost 5 bases, with 21 bases spanning the gap. Germline assignment: CDR1 SNHLY and CDR2 FYNNEI.

The chain joins TRBV2 to TRBJ1-2; D gene unclear. Trimming removed 1 base at V and 0 bases at J, with 9 bases between. There are 15 residues in the CDR3. From germline, CDR1 is SNHLY and CDR2 FYNNEI. CDR3 sequence reads: CASSEEGGANYGYTF. CDR3 coding DNA: TGTGCCAGCAGTGAAGAGGGAGGAGCTAACTATGGCTACACCTTC.

The chain carries TRBV5-1 and TRBJ2-5; 8 nucleotides match TRBD1. CDR1 SGHRS and CDR2 YFSETQ come from the germline V gene. The V and J ends lost 5 bases and 2 bases, in that order; junction bases with no gene match: 8. This CDR3 has 15 residues. The CDR3 bases are TGCGCCAGCAGGACCGGGACAGGCGGTCAAGAGACCCAGTACTTC. Its protein is CASRTGTGGQETQYF.

This chain links TRBV7-8 with TRBJ1-1; no reliable D call. Germline V lookup: CDR1 SGHVS, CDR2 FQNEAQ. The CDR3 extends over 13 amino acids. V dropped 5 bases and J dropped 2 bases, with 9 bases sitting between them. The CDR3 DNA reads as TGTGCCAGCAGCCAGAGACACAACACTGAAGCTTTCTTT. It translates to CASSQRHNTEAFF.

V usage is TRBV7-2 and J usage is TRBJ2-3; D call uncertain. The CDR3 consists of 12 residues. Per the germline V gene, CDR1 is SGHTA and CDR2 is FQGNSA. V shed 3 bases and J shed 4 bases, with 5 bases lying between them. CDR3 coding DNA: TGTGCCAGCAGCTTTTCGGCAGATACGCAGTATTTT. The encoded protein is CASSFSADTQYF.

V gene TRBV7-8 combines with J gene TRBJ1-2; 12 nucleotides agree with TRBD1. V was clipped by 6 bases and J by 4 bases; unmatched bases: 12. The V gene's germline CDR1 is SGHVS and CDR2 FQNEAQ. The CDR3 totals 17 residues. The CDR3 sequence: CASRAGTGGAGGYGYTF. CDR3 in DNA: TGTGCCAGCAGGGCCGGGACAGGGGGCGCAGGAGGCTATGGCTACACCTTC.

The J gene is TRBJ2-7, the V gene TRBV9; 8 nucleotides align to TRBD1. J lost 3 bases, V lost 3 bases, and 5 bases had no gene match. This CDR3 has 14 amino acids. Germline-derived CDR1 and CDR2 are SGDLS and YYNGEE. CDR3: CASSGLGQGYEQYF. In DNA form, the CDR3 reads TGTGCCAGCAGCGGACTTGGACAGGGCTACGAGCAGTACTTC.

This clone is a singleton in its sample. J is TRBJ1-5 and V is TRBV6-1, with TRBD1 matching over 9 bases. This CDR3 comprises 19 residues. From germline, CDR1 is MNHNS and CDR2 SASEGT. V lost 3 bases, J lost 2 bases, and 14 bases stayed unmatched. The CDR3 coding sequence is TGTGCCAGCAGTGATAAACCCGGGACAGGGAGCGTGGGCAATCAGCCCCAGCATTTT. Its translation: CASSDKPGTGSVGNQPQHF.

CDR3 sequence: CASSLRQGARGEQYF. The DNA for the CDR3 is TGTGCCAGCAGCTTACGCCAGGGGGCTCGCGGCGAGCAGTACTTC. This chain uses TRBV7-9 with TRBJ2-5, with 8 bases fitting TRBD1. Near its end, the DNA agrees better with TRBJ2-7, so the J call may be wrong. This CDR3 is built from 15 residues. Germline loops: CDR1 SEHNR, CDR2 FQNEAQ (reference sequence).

The chain is built from TRBV5-1 and TRBJ1-6, with TRBD1 matching over 7 bases. The CDR3 runs 14 residues. Per germline, CDR1 SGHRS and CDR2 YFSETQ. V lost 2 bases to trimming and J lost 6 bases; unmatched junction nucleotides: 2. The CDR3 sequence: CASSFPGGNSPLHF. CDR3 nucleotide sequence: TGCGCCAGCAGCTTTCCAGGGGGTAATTCACCCCTCCACTTT.

With respect to this clone: The same CDR3 can be traced to other DNA sequences in this sample. The chain's CDR3 is CAWSRSYEQYF. CDR3 sequence (DNA): TGTGCCTGGAGCAGATCATACGAGCAGTACTTC. The gene calls are TRBV30 and TRBJ2-7; D is ambiguous. This CDR3 contains 11 residues. Trimming stripped 3 bases from V and 4 bases from J, with 7 bases between. Germline V gene data show CDR1 as GTSNPN and CDR2 as SVGIG (reference sequence).

The chain joins TRBV7-2 to TRBJ1-2; TRBD1 aligns across 7 bases. The CDR3 contains 15 residues. Germline loops: CDR1 SGHTA, CDR2 FQGNSA. V was pared by 0 bases and J by 7 bases, with 8 bases of the junction left unmatched. The CDR3 spells CASSLAIGTAFGYTF. The CDR3 region has the DNA TGTGCCAGCAGCTTAGCGATAGGGACAGCCTTTGGCTACACCTTC.

This clone has just a few counts. The rearrangement uses TRBV4-3 and TRBJ1-1; maybe TRBD1 (5 bases). This CDR3 comprises 14 residues. CDR1 and CDR2 from the germline V gene are LGHNA and YSLEER. With 1 base removed from V and 8 bases from J, the gap between germline ends came to 14 bases. CDR3 loop: CASSQVVTGKEAFF. DNA for the CDR3: TGCGCCAGCAGCCAAGTAGTCACAGGTAAAGAAGCTTTCTTT.

This chain joins TRBV29-1 and TRBJ2-5; D perhaps matches TRBD1 (6 bases). Between the trimmed V and J ends, which lost 5 bases and 5 bases, there was a span of 24 bases. The CDR3 runs 16 residues. Looked up from germline, CDR1 is SQVTM and CDR2 is ANQGSEA. Here the CDR3 reads CSVTGRGRDPSETQYF. The CDR3 region has the DNA TGCAGCGTTACTGGCAGGGGCCGCGACCCAAGCGAGACCCAGTACTTC. Variable domain in full (rest from reference TRBV29-1 and TRBJ2-5): SAVISQKPSRDICQRGTSLTIQCQVDSQVTMMFWYRQQPGQSLTLIATANQGSEATYESGFVIDKFPISRPNLTFSTLTVSNMSPEDSSIYLCSVTGRGRDPSETQYFGPGTRLLVL.